The T cell receptor beta chain under discussion was sequenced for a study of multiple sclerosis patients with progressive multifocal leukoencephalopathy. General study results and limits: Whether JC virus or general immunocompromise explains the findings remained unclear.

V gave up 6 bases and J gave up 5 bases; unmatched junction bases: 3. CDR1 is SGHTA and CDR2 is FQGNSA in the germline V gene. The CDR3 spans 13 residues. Indicated time point: before natalizumab initiation. The repertoire was sequenced with immunoSEQ multiplex PCR; TCRdb's copy has only in-frame clones and lacks some. The sample carries about 30,000 clones, approximately 92% recorded once. To note about this clone: Its specificity is unknown.

The origin of this receptor is a man aged 25-40 years with multiple sclerosis. The chain links TRBV7-2 to TRBJ2-7; TRBD2 agrees at 11 bases. The sample consisted of PBMCs. The CDR3 region has the DNA TGTGCCAGCAGACAGGGACTAGCGGACGAGCAGTACTTC. Translated, it gives CASRQGLADEQYF.